The T cell receptor (beta chain) described here comes from a study of blood T cell repertoires in COVID-19 (dated by TCRdb to about 2020). For the study in its entirety: Collaborator samples came from the United States, Italy and Spain and covered acute and convalescent phases of COVID-19. The prospective study material was composed of cDNA or gDNA derived from T cells, B-cell-depleted T cells, or PBMCs. Subjects who had been exposed to COVID-19, were actively infected with it, or had recovered from it provided the deeply sampled blood TCRbeta repertoires that made up the dataset. A freely available public database, intended as a resource for researchers studying the immune response to SARS-CoV-2, is where the repertoires were released. Samples were obtained from the ongoing ImmuneRACE study (first 160 participants) and from some 1,200 subjects provided by 6 global collaborators. A de-identified subject ID, COVID-19 status, age in years and sex were almost always included in the sample metadata. HLA class I and class II types, where available, came from metadata supplied by the sample provider rather than from assay-based typing.

The collaborating institutions used their own protocols to collect whole blood in K2EDTA tubes. For TCRbeta analysis, collaborators shipped samples as frozen whole blood, isolated PBMCs, or DNA extracted from either of those sample types. Study-wide findings and limitations: The quantity of clinical and demographic metadata differed by source and by participant and was supplied without curation.

The immunoSEQ Assay, a bias-controlled multiplex PCR, was used to amplify TCRbeta CDR3 regions from genomic DNA. The authors' analysis ran thus. Nucleated cell counts per sample were estimated from amplification of reference gene primers within the assay. To quantify the absolute abundance of each unique TCRbeta CDR3 rearrangement, sequence reads were collapsed and filtered. Productive Simpson clonality was computed per sample as the square root of Simpson's diversity index over productive rearrangements. Held by TCRdb, this immuneACCESS table contains in-frame sequences only and omits some clones. Under half of the omission traces to an unresolved V gene where checked; the cause of the rest is unknown. V and J calls and clone size are copied from that table; D and trimming were computed from the DNA. The sample profile shows some 200,000 clones; around 80% of them were found once. About 15% of the sample is held by the ten biggest clonotypes.

In regard to this clone: The target of this receptor is not known. No base quality information exists; no much larger clone differs at one position.

Sequenced material: peripheral blood. The TCR comes from a man aged 25-45 years with active or convalescent COVID-19.

The nucleotides read TGTGCCAGCAGCGTAGACGGCGGGATCACAGATACGCAGTATTTT. It codes for CASSVDGGITDTQYF. The V gene is TRBV9 and the J gene is TRBJ2-3; TRBD2 might be the D gene, on 6 matching bases. V was cut back by 0 bases and J by 2 bases, leaving a gap of 10 bases between them. For CDR1 and CDR2, the germline V gene lists SGDLS and YYNGEE. The CDR3 spans 15 residues, from the cysteine through the phenylalanine. Here the CDR3 DNA is all that survives: 45 bases in frame from base 1.